The next 2 T cell receptor beta chains were all read from a single sample in a study of naive and memory T cell subsets. An equimolar mix of two oligonucleotides served as the beta constant-region primer for TRBC1 and TRBC2. TCRdb passed the UMI-ligation and nested PCR reads through MiXCR, listing each CDR3 protein once. The sample consists of about 150,000 distinct CDR3 sequences, about a sixth of them appearing once. The sample comprised naive CD4+ T cells from blood. The receptor source for this set is a human donor in good health.

The chain links TRBV11-2 to TRBJ1-4; no definite D call. V shed 2 bases and J shed 5 bases, with 6 bases lying between them. Germline lookup yields CDR1 SGHAT and CDR2 FQNNGV. There are 13 residues in the CDR3. The CDR3 DNA reads as TGTGCCAGCAGCTTAATCCGGAATGAAAAACTGTTTTTT. It is translated as CASSLIRNEKLFF.

This clonotype was observed a few times. The chain joins TRBV10-1 to TRBJ1-6; no reliable D call. Germline loops: CDR1 WNHNN, CDR2 SYGVQD (reference sequence). The CDR3 runs to 13 residues. V lost 8 bases and J lost 3, with 8 bases in between. The CDR3 protein is CASFRHYNSPLHF. CDR3 nucleotides: TGCGCCAGCTTCCGGCACTATAATTCACCCCTCCACTTT.